This T cell receptor (beta chain) is drawn from a study of shared clonotypes between healthy human individuals. Study information: Each donor's CD8 memory used one plate, CD8 naive two, each CD4 subset three.

Germline V lookup: CDR1 SGHNT, CDR2 YYREEE (reference sequence). The CDR3 loop spans 16 amino acids. V lost 6 bases to trimming and J lost 1 base, with 17 bases between them. Naive CD45RA+ and memory CD45RA-negative subsets were split from CD4+ cells. Original methodology: Junction-only sequences without quality scores were provided by ImmunoSEQ, so filtering was different. Clones were read by immunoSEQ multiplex PCR, and TCRdb kept only the in-frame ones, dropping some. The DNA was the basis for D and trimming; V, J and clone size are from that table. The table records about 1 million clones, approximately 70% of them present only once.

The chain employs TRBV5-4 and TRBJ2-1; D is ambiguous. This receptor was identified in a man younger than 30 in good health. Source material: memory CD4+ T cells sorted from blood. Subset given: CD45RA-negative fraction. In DNA form, the CDR3 reads TGTGCCAGCACCAAGTGGGCTCTTTTGTCCTACAATGAGCAGTTCTTC. It translates to CASTKWALLSYNEQFF. Looking up the rest from reference TRBV5-4 and TRBJ2-1 gives the full variable domain: ETGVTQSPTHLIKTRGQQVTLRCSSQSGHNTVSWYQQALGQGPQFIFQYYREEENGRGNFPPRFSGLQFPNYSSELNVNALELDDSALYLCASTKWALLSYNEQFFGPGTRLTVL.